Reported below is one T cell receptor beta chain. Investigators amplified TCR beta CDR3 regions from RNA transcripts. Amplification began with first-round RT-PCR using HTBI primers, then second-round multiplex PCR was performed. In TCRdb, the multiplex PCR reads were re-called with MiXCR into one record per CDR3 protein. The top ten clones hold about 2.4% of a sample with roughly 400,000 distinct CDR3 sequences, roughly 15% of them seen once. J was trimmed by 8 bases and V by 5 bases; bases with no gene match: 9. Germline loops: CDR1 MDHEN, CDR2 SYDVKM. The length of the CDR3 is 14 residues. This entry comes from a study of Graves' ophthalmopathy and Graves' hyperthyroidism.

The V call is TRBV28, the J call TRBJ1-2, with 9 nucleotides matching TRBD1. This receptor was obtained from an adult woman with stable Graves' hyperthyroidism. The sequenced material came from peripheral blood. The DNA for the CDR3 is TGTGCCAGCAGTCTATCCGGGACAGGGATGGGCTACACCTTC. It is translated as CASSLSGTGMGYTF.